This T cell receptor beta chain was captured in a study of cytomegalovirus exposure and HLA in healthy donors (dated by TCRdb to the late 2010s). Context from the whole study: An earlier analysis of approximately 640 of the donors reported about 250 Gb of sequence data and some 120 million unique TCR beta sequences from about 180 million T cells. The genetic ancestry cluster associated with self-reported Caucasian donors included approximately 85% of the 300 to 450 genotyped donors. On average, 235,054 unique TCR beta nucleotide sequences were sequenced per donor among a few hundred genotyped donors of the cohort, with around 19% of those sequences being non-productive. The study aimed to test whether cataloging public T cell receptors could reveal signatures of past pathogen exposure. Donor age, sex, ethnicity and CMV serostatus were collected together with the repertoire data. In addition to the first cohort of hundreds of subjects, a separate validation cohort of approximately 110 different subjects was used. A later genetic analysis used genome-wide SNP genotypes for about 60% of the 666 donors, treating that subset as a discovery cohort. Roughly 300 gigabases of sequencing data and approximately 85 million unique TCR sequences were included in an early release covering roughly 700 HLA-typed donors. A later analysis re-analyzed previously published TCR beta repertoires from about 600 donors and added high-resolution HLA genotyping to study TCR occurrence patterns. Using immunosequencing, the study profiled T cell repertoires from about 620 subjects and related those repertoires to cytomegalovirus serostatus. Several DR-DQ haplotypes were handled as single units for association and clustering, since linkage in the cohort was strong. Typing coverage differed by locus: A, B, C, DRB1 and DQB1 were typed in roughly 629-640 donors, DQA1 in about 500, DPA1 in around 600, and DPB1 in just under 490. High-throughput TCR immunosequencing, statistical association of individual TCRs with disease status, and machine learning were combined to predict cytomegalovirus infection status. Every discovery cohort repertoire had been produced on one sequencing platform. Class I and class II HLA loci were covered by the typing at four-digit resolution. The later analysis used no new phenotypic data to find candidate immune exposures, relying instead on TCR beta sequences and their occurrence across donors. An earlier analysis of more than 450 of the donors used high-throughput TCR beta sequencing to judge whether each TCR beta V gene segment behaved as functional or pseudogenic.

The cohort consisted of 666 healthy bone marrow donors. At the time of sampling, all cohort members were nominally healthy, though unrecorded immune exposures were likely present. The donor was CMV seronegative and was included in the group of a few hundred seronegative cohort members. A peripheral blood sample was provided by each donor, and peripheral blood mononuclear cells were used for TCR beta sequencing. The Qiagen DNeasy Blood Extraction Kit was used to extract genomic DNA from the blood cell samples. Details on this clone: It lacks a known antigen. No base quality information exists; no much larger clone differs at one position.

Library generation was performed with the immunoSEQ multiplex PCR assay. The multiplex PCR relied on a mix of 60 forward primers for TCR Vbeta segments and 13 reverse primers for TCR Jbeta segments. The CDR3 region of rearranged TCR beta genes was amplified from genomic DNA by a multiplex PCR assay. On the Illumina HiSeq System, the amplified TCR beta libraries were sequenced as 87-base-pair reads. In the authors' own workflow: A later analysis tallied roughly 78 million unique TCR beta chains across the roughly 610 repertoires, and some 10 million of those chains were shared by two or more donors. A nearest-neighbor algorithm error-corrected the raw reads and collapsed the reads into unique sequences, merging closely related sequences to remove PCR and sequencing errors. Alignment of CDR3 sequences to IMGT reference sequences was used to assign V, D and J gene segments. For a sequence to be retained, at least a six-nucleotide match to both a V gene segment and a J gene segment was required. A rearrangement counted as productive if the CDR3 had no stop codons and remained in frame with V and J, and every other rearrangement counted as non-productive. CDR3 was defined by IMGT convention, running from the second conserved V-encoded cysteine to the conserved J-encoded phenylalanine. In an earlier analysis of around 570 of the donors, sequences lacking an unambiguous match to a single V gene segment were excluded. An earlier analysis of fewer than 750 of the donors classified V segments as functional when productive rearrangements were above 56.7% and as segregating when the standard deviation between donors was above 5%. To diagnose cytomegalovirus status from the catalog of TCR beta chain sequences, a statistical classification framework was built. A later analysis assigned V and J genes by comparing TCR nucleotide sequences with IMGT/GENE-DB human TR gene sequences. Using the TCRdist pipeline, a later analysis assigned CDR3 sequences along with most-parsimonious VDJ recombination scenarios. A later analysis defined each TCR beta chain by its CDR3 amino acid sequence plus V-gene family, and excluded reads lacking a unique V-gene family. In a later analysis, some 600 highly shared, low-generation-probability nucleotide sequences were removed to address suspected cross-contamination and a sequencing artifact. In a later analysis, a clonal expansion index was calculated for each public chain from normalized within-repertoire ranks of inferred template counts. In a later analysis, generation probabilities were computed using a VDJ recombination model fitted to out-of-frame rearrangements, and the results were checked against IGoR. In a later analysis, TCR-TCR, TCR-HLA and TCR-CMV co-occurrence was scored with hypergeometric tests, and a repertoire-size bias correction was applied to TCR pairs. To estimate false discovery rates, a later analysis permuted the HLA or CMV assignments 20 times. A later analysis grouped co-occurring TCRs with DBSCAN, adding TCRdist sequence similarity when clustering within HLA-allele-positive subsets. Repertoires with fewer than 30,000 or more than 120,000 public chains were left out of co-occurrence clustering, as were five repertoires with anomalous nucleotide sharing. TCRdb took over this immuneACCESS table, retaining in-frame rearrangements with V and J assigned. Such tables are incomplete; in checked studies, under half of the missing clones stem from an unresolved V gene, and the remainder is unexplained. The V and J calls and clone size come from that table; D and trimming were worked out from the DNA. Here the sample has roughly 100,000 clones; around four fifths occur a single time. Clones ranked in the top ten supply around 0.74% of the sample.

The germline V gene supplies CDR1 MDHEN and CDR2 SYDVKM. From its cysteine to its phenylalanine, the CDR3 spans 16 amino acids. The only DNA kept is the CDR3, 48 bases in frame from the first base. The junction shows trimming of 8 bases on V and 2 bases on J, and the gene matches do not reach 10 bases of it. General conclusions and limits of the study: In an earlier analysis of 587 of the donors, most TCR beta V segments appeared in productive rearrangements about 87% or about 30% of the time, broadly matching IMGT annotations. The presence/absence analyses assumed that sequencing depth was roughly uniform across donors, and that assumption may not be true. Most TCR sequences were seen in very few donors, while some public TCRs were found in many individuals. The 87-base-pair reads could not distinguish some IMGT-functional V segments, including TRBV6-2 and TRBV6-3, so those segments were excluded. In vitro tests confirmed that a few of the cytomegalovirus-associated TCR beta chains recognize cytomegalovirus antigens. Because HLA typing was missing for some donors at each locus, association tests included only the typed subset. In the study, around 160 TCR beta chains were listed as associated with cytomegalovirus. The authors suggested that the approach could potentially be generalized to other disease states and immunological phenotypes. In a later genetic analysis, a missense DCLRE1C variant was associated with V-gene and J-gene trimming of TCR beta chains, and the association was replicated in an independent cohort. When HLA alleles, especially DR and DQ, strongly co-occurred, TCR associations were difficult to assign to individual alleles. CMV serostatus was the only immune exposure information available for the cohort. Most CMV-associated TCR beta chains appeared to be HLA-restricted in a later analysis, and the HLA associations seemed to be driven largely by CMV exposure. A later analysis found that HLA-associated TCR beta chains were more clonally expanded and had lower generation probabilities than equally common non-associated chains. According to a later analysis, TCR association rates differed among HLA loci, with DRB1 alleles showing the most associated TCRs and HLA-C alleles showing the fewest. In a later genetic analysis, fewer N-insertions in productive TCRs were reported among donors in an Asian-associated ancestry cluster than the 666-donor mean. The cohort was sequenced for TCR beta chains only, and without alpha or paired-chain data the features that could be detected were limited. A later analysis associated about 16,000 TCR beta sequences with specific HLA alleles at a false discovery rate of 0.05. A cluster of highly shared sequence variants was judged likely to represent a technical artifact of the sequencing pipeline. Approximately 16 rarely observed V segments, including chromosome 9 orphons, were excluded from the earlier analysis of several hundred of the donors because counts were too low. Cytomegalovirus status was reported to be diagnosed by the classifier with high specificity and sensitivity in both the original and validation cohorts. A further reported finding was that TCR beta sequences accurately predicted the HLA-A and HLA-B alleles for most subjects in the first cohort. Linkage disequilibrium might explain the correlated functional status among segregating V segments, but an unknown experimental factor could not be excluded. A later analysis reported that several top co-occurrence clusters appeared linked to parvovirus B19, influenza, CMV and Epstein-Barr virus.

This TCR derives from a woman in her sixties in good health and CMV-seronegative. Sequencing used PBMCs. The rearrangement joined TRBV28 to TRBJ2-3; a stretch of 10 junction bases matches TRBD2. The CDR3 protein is CASAKGSGRLTDTQYF. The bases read TGTGCCAGCGCTAAGGGTAGCGGGAGGCTCACAGATACGCAGTATTTT.